The 28 T cell receptor beta chains in this list originate from one sample, sequenced in a study of neoadjuvant nivolumab and ipilimumab in lung cancer. The repertoire was sequenced with immunoSEQ multiplex PCR; TCRdb's copy has only in-frame clones and lacks some. The sample yields 24,000 or so clones, approximately 80% seen once. The sequences come from peripheral blood, collected before neoadjuvant nivolumab, alone or with ipilimumab. The receptors stem from an adult with non-small cell lung cancer.

The CDR3, as DNA: TGTGCCAGCAGCCAAGGGGGGGACAATGAGCAGTTCTTC. Translated: CASSQGGDNEQFF. This sequence joins TRBV14 and TRBJ2-1; possibly TRBD2 for D (6 bases). The germline V and J ends were trimmed by 1 base and 5 bases, with 6 bases remaining between them. Germline V lookup: CDR1 SGHDN, CDR2 FVKESK. This CDR3 spans 13 amino acids.

This chain uses TRBV2 with TRBJ1-2; 8 positions agree with TRBD1. The CDR3 length is 13 residues. The trim removed 3 bases at V and 8 bases at J, leaving 5 bases unmatched. Germline V gene lookup returns CDR1 SNHLY and CDR2 FYNNEI. This chain's CDR3 is CASSDDRGGGYTF. The CDR3, as DNA: TGTGCCAGCAGTGACGACAGGGGAGGCGGCTACACCTTC.

The chain couples TRBV4-3 to TRBJ1-2, with unresolved D. Germline V CDR1 and CDR2: LGHNA, YSLEER. The CDR3 has 16 amino acids. Trimming cost V 1 base and J 0 bases, with 12 bases left between them. CDR3 in DNA: TGCGCCAGCAGCCAAGGAAGTGGCGGGCCTAACTATGGCTACACCTTC. Its protein is CASSQGSGGPNYGYTF.

To note about this clone: Different DNA sequences within this sample yield the same CDR3. CDR3 amino acids: CASSPSYEQYF. CDR3 sequence (DNA): TGTGCCAGCAGCCCATCCTACGAGCAGTACTTC. This chain links TRBV11-2 with TRBJ2-7, with D uncertain. This CDR3 is 11 amino acids long. Germline V gives CDR1 SGHAT, CDR2 FQNNGV. Trimming cost V 5 bases and J 1 base, with 3 bases left between them.

The chain couples TRBV4-1 to TRBJ1-5, with 7 bases aligning to TRBD1. CDR1 and CDR2 (germline): MGHRA, YSYEKL. The CDR3 extends over 15 amino acids. After removal of 1 base from V and 4 bases from J, the junction contained 4 bases not matched to a gene. CDR3 protein: CASSQGLTGNQPQHF. In nucleotides, the CDR3 is TGCGCCAGCAGCCAAGGCTTGACAGGGAATCAGCCCCAGCATTTT.

This rearrangement joins TRBV7-6 to TRBJ2-1; D remains unclear. Germline CDR1 reads SGHVS; CDR2 reads FNYEAQ. The CDR3 extends over 15 amino acids. The germline V and J ends were trimmed by 0 bases and 7 bases, with 13 bases remaining between them. The CDR3 bases are TGTGCCAGCAGCTTAGCGGGGTTTAGGTCGAATGAGCAGTTCTTC. It encodes CASSLAGFRSNEQFF.

The V gene is TRBV9, the J gene TRBJ2-6; D is ambiguous. V dropped 5 bases and J dropped 0 bases, with 9 bases sitting between them. In germline, CDR1 is SGDLS, CDR2 YYNGEE. CDR3 length equals 15 residues. The CDR3 nucleotides read TGTGCCAGCAGTCAACGGAGCTCTGGGGCCAACGTCCTGACTTTC. Encoded protein: CASSQRSSGANVLTF.

The rearrangement links TRBV7-8 to TRBJ1-4; maybe TRBD1 (5 bases). Germline-derived CDR1 and CDR2 are SGHVS and FQNEAQ. V lost 5 bases and J 4 bases, leaving 17 bases between the germline ends. This CDR3 has 16 amino acids. CDR3 region: CASSEDPGLDNEKLFF. The CDR3 DNA follows: TGTGCCAGCAGCGAGGACCCAGGGTTGGATAATGAAAAACTGTTTTTT.

V gene TRBV2 combines with J gene TRBJ2-7; 9 bases map to TRBD2. The CDR3 is made up of 14 amino acids. Germline values: CDR1 SNHLY, CDR2 FYNNEI. The junction had 8 bases not matched to a gene; V was cut back by 8 bases and J by 3 bases. The CDR3 DNA reads TGTGCCAGCTCCCGCTCACTAGCGGGCTACGAGCAGTACTTC. It encodes CASSRSLAGYEQYF.

The chain combines TRBV25-1 with TRBJ1-1; D gene uncertain. The V and J ends lost 4 bases and 4 bases respectively, with 10 bases between them. Germline V gene sequence: CDR1 MGHDK, CDR2 SYGVNS. The CDR3 covers 13 residues. The DNA for the CDR3 is TGTGCCAGCAGTGGACCCGTGGTCACTGAAGCTTTCTTT. Translating it yields CASSGPVVTEAFF.

The J gene is TRBJ2-3, the V gene TRBV11-2; D is possibly TRBD2 (7 bases). This CDR3 region has 14 residues. The V end lost 1 base, the J end lost 10 bases, and 15 bases lay between the germline ends. Per the germline V gene, CDR1 is SGHAT and CDR2 is FQNNGV. The CDR3 DNA follows: TGTGCCAGCAGCTTAGGTGGGGGGGCTAGCTCGCAGTATTTT. Protein sequence: CASSLGGGASSQYF.

The chain recombines TRBV5-6 with TRBJ2-2; TRBD2 might be the D (6 bases). V gave up 4 bases and J gave up 5 bases, with 18 bases separating them. CDR1 is SGHDT, CDR2 YYEEEE, per germline. This CDR3 is 16 amino acids long. CDR3 in DNA: TGTGCCAGCAGCCGTCTGACCCCCGGGGGAACCGGGGAGCTGTTTTTT. Its translation is CASSRLTPGGTGELFF.

The V gene is TRBV28, the J gene TRBJ1-2; 9 positions match TRBD1. V was clipped by 5 bases and J by 5 bases; unmatched bases: 6. In germline, CDR1 is MDHEN, CDR2 SYDVKM. CDR3 length equals 14 residues. CDR3 sequence: CASSKQGAGYGYTF. For the CDR3, the DNA is TGTGCCAGCAGTAAACAGGGGGCGGGGTATGGCTACACCTTC.

The chain couples TRBV4-3 to TRBJ1-5; 7 nucleotides line up with TRBD1. Germline CDR1 is LGHNA and CDR2 is YSLEER. The J segment lost 4 bases and the V segment lost 0 bases, leaving 15 bases of the junction unmatched. This CDR3 is built from 19 residues. CDR3 nucleotide sequence: TGCGCCAGCAGCCAAGATAAGGGGGCCTCAGGGTGTGGGAATCAGCCCCAGCATTTT. Translated: CASSQDKGASGCGNQPQHF.

This sequence joins TRBV7-8 and TRBJ1-1; 11 positions agree with TRBD1. The CDR3 totals 16 residues. V lost 5 bases and J lost 0; bases outside the gene matches: 5. Germline V CDR1 and CDR2: SGHVS, FQNEAQ. In DNA form, the CDR3 reads TGTGCCAGCAGCGGACAGGGGGCGGCGGTGAACACTGAAGCTTTCTTT. Translated, it gives CASSGQGAAVNTEAFF. Variable domain in full (rest from reference TRBV7-8 and TRBJ1-1): GAGVSQSPRYKVAKRGQDVALRCDPISGHVSLFWYQQALGQGPEFLTYFQNEAQLDKSGLPSDRFFAERPEGSVSTLKIQRTQQEDSAVYLCASSGQGAAVNTEAFFGQGTRLTVV.

This clone has just a few counts. This chain links TRBV7-9 with TRBJ2-1; D may be TRBD1 or TRBD2 (5 bases each). Germline CDR1 is SEHNR and CDR2 is FQNEAQ (reference sequence). V lost 5 bases to trimming and J lost 10 bases, with 12 bases between them. The CDR3 sequence is 12 residues long. The CDR3 sequence is CASSPRDGEQFF. The CDR3 DNA follows: TGTGCCAGCAGCCCCCGGGACGGAGAGCAGTTCTTC.

The table lists this clone with a count of one. V and J are TRBV14 and TRBJ1-6; D may be TRBD1 (5 bases). Germline V CDR1 and CDR2: SGHDN, FVKESK. This CDR3 is built from 13 residues. The V end lost 1 base, the J end lost 7 bases, and 5 bases lay between the germline ends. The chain's CDR3 is CASSQGGNSPLHF. Here the CDR3 DNA reads TGTGCCAGCAGCCAAGGGGGCAATTCACCCCTCCACTTT.

This sequence joins TRBV7-3 and TRBJ1-1; D unresolved. CDR3 length: 13 amino acids. The V end lost 0 bases, the J end lost 1 base, and 3 bases lay between the germline ends. CDR1 and CDR2 from the germline V gene are SGHTA and FQGTGA. The CDR3 protein is CASSLTENTEAFF. DNA of the CDR3: TGTGCCAGCAGCTTAACCGAGAACACTGAAGCTTTCTTT.

This clone was seen more than once but under ten times. The chain links TRBV18 to TRBJ1-2, with D hard to call. CDR1 and CDR2 from the germline V gene are KGHSH and LQKENI. Trimming pared 2 bases from V and 2 bases from J, leaving 9 bases between. The CDR3 consists of 14 residues. The CDR3 region has the DNA TGTGCCAGCTCACCAGCCTCCTCCAACTATGGCTACACCTTC. Translating gives CASSPASSNYGYTF.

The rearrangement links TRBV5-4 to TRBJ2-3, with 7 bases aligning to TRBD2. CDR1 is SGHNT and CDR2 is YYREEE in the germline V gene (reference sequence). The CDR3 contains 15 residues. V was clipped by 3 bases and J by 7 bases; unmatched bases: 11. CDR3 amino acids: CASSSGGGDHNTQYF. The CDR3 bases are TGTGCCAGCAGCTCGGGTGGGGGGGATCACAATACGCAGTATTTT.

The chain is built from TRBV7-8 and TRBJ1-1; D is ambiguous. The CDR3 length is 14 residues. Germline V gene sequence: CDR1 SGHVS, CDR2 FQNEAQ. Trimming removed 9 bases from V and 0 bases from J, with 14 bases in between. CDR3 sequence (DNA): TGTGCCAGTGGACCGCGGGGTATGAACACTGAAGCTTTCTTT. Translation gives CASGPRGMNTEAFF.

This sequence joins TRBV5-6 and TRBJ2-7, with unresolved D. There are 13 residues in the CDR3. Per germline, CDR1 SGHDT and CDR2 YYEEEE. Between the trimmed V and J ends, which lost 0 bases and 6 bases, there was a span of 10 bases. The CDR3 loop reads CASSLDAVGEQYF. DNA of the CDR3: TGTGCCAGCAGCTTGGATGCGGTTGGCGAGCAGTACTTC. Full variable domain (missing parts from reference TRBV5-6 and TRBJ2-7): DAGVTQSPTHLIKTRGQQVTLRCSPKSGHDTVSWYQQALGQGPQFIFQYYEEEERQRGNFPDRFSGHQFPNYSSELNVNALLLGDSALYLCASSLDAVGEQYFGPGTRLTVT.

The chain employs TRBV27 and TRBJ2-7; D is uncertain. CDR3 length: 15 residues. The V and J ends lost 3 bases and 0 bases respectively, with 12 bases between them. Germline lookup yields CDR1 MNHEY and CDR2 SMNVEV (reference sequence). The CDR3 sequence: CASSLSPGDSYEQYF. As DNA, the CDR3 is TGTGCCAGCAGTTTGAGTCCAGGTGACTCCTACGAGCAGTACTTC.

J is TRBJ2-3 and V is TRBV29-1, with D perhaps being TRBD1 or TRBD2 (5 bases each). The CDR3 covers 13 residues. Germline lookup yields CDR1 SQVTM and CDR2 ANQGSEA. Trimming removed 1 base at V and 5 bases at J, with 10 bases between. The CDR3 region is CSVEVPGRDTQYF. CDR3 bases: TGCAGCGTTGAAGTCCCGGGGCGAGATACGCAGTATTTT.

This clone has a single count. This CDR3 reads CASSEWGQFYNSPLHF. In DNA form, the CDR3 reads TGTGCCAGCAGTGAATGGGGACAGTTCTATAATTCACCCCTCCACTTT. The chain is built from TRBV6-1 and TRBJ1-6, with 7 positions matching TRBD1. The CDR3 runs to 16 residues. Losses at the gene ends were 2 bases for V and 3 bases for J; bases not matched to a gene: 4. The germline CDR1 and CDR2 sequences are MNHNS and SASEGT.

This clone appeared a single time. The chain links TRBV29-1 to TRBJ1-1, with a tentative D call TRBD1 (5 bases). The V end lost 7 bases, the J end lost 5 bases, and 14 bases lay between the germline ends. Germline CDR1 SQVTM, CDR2 ANQGSEA. The CDR3 spans 12 residues. CDR3: CSAGGEGTEAFF. DNA of the CDR3: TGCAGCGCTGGGGGGGAGGGGACTGAAGCTTTCTTT.

The chain links TRBV5-1 to TRBJ1-1; possibly TRBD1 for D (6 bases). V was clipped by 4 bases and J by 1 base, with 11 bases between them. Germline V gene sequence: CDR1 SGHRS, CDR2 YFSETQ. The CDR3 loop spans 14 amino acids. This chain's CDR3 is CASSPGTPNTEAFF. Here the CDR3 DNA reads TGCGCCAGCAGCCCGGGGACACCGAACACTGAAGCTTTCTTT.

V and J are TRBV7-7 and TRBJ2-2, with D unresolved. This CDR3 spans 15 amino acids. The V end was cut by 5 bases, the J end by 4 bases, with 14 bases between. Germline V gene data show CDR1 as SSHAT and CDR2 as FNYEAQ (reference sequence). CDR3 sequence: CASSPLGMGTGELFF. CDR3 coding DNA: TGTGCCAGCAGCCCGTTGGGCATGGGCACCGGGGAGCTGTTTTTT.